The clone carrying this TCR beta chain was seen ten or more times. Its antigen is unidentified. The sample comes from a study of HIV-infected patients and healthy controls. Findings and limits, study-wide: Significantly higher mean Gini indices appeared in HIV-infected repertoires, possibly reflecting oligoclonality.

The repertoire came from unfractionated whole blood and reflected all unsorted peripheral T cells. A roughly 2.5 ml peripheral blood sample was taken for RNA. Alpha and beta constant-region primers primed reverse transcription of about 0.5 ug RNA. Separate chain-specific third strand synthesis with multiplexing indices produced the alpha and beta libraries. Priming off the SP2 site generated the second strand. TCRdb called the 5' RACE reads again in MiXCR, with one record for every CDR3 protein. This table holds more than 9,500 distinct CDR3 sequences, 7% to 7.5% found once. Germline V gene lookup returns CDR1 MNHNY and CDR2 SVGAGI (reference sequence). V lost 4 bases and J lost 2, with 16 bases in between. The length of the CDR3 is 16 residues.

The chain links TRBV6-6 to TRBJ2-3; D possibly corresponds to TRBD1 (6 bases). The input for sequencing was blood, taken before antiretroviral therapy. The sequence came from an adult with HIV infection. As DNA, the CDR3 is TGTGCCAGCAGTTGGGGAGAGACAGGAGCCACAGATACGCAGTATTTT. Its translation: CASSWGETGATDTQYF.